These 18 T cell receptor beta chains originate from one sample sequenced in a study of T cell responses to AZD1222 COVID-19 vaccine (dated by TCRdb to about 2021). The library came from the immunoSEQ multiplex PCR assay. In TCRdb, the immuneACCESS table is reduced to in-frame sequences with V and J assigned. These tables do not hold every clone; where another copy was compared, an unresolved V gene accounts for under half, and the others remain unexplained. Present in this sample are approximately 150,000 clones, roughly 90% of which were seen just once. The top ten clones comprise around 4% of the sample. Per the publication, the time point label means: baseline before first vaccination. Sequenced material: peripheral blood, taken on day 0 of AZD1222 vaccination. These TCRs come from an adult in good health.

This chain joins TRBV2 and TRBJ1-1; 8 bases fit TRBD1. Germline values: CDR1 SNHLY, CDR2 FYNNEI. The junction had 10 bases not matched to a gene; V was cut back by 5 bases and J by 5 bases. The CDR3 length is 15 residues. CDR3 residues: CASSTQQTGVTEAFF. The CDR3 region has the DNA TGTGCCAGCAGTACACAACAGACAGGGGTGACTGAAGCTTTCTTT.

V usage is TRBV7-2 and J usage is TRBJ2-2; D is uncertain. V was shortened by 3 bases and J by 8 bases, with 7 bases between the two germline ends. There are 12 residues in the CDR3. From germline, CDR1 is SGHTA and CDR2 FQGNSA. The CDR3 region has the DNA TGTGCCAGCAGCTTTTACCGAGGGGAGCTGTTTTTT. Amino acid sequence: CASSFYRGELFF.

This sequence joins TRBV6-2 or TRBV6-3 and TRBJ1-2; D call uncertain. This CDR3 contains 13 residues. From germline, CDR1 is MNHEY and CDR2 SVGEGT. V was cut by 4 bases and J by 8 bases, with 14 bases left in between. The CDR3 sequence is CASSLAPAKGYTF. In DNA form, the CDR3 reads TGTGCCAGCAGTTTGGCTCCTGCGAAGGGCTACACCTTC.

CDR3 sequence reads: CASSVGTAGELFF. CDR3 bases: TGTGCCAGCAGCGTCGGCACGGCCGGGGAGCTGTTTTTT. The chain has TRBV11-3 and TRBJ2-2; D call uncertain. From germline, CDR1 is SGHNT and CDR2 YENEEA. The CDR3 contains 13 residues. Trimming stripped 5 bases from V and 6 bases from J, with 10 bases between.

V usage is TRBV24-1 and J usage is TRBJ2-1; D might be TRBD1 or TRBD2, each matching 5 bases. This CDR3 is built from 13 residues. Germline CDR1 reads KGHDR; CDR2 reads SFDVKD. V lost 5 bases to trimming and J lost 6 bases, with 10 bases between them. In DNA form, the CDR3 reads TGTGCCACCAGTGTGTACGGGACCAATGAGCAGTTCTTC. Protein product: CATSVYGTNEQFF.

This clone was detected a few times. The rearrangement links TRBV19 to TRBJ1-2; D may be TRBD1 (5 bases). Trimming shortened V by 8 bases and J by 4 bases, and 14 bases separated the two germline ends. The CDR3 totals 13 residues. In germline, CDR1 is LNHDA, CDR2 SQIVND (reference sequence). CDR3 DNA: TGTGCCAGTGGATGGGGGATTTCCTATGGCTACACCTTC. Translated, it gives CASGWGISYGYTF. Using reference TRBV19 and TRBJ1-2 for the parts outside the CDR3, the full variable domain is DGGITQSPKYLFRKEGQNVTLSCEQNLNHDAMYWYRQDPGQGLRLIYYSQIVNDFQKGDIAEGYSVSREKKESFPLTVTSAQKNPTAFYLCASGWGISYGYTFGSGTRLTVV.

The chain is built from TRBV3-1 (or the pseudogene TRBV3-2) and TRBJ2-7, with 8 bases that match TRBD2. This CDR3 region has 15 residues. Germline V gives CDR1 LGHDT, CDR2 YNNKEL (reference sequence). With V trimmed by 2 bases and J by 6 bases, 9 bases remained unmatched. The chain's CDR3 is CASSQHRAGGGEQYF. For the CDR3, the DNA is TGTGCCAGCAGCCAACACAGGGCGGGAGGAGGCGAGCAGTACTTC.

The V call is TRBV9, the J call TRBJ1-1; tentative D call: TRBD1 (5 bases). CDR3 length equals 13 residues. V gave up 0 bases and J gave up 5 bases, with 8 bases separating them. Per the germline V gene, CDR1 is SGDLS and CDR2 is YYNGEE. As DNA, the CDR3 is TGTGCCAGCAGCGTAGTGGAGGGGACTGAAGCTTTCTTT. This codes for CASSVVEGTEAFF.

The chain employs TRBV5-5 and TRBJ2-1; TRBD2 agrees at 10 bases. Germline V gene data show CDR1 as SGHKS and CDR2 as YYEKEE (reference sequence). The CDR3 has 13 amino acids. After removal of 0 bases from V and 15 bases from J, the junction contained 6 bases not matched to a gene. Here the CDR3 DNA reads TGTGCCAGCAGCTTGGGAGGGGGACTAGCGACGTTCTTC. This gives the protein CASSLGGGLATFF.

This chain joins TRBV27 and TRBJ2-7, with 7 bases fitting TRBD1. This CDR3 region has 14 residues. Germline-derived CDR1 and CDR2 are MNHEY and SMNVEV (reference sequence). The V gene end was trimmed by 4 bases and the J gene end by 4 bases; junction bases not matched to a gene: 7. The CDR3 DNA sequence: TGTGCCAGCAGTTCCTCGACAGGGTGGTACGAGCAGTACTTC. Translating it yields CASSSSTGWYEQYF.

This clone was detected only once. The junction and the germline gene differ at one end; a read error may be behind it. CDR3 DNA: TGTGCCAGTAGTGCCAACCATCAGAAGAAACAGGACTTC. Residues: CASSANHQKKQDF. This chain joins TRBV19 and TRBJ2-7, with D tentatively TRBD1 (5 bases). In germline, CDR1 is LNHDA, CDR2 SQIVND (reference sequence). The CDR3 has 13 amino acids.

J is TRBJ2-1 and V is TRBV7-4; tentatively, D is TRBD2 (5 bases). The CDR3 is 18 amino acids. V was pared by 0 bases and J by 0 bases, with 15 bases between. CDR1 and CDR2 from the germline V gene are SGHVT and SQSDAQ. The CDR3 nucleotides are TGTGCCAGCAGCTTAGCCCTGGTTGGACTTCGCTCCTACAATGAGCAGTTCTTC. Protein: CASSLALVGLRSYNEQFF.

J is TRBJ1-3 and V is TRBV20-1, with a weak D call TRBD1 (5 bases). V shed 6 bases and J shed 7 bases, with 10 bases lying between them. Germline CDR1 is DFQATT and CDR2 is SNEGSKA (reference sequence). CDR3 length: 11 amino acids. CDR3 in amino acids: CSATGGNTIYF. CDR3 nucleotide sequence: TGCAGTGCGACCGGGGGGAACACCATATATTTT.

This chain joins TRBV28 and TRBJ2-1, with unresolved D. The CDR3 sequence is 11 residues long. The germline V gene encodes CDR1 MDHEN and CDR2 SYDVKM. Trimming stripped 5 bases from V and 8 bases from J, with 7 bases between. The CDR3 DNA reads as TGTGCCAGCAGTCTCCCGGATGAGCAGTTCTTC. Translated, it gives CASSLPDEQFF.

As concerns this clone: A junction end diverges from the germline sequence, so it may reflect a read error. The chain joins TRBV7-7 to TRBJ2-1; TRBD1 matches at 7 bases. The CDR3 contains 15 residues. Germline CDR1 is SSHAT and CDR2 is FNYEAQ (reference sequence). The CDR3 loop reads CASSLRGSDYNEQFF. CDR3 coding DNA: TGTGCTAGCAGCCTCAGGGGGAGCGATTACAATGAGCAGTTCTTC.

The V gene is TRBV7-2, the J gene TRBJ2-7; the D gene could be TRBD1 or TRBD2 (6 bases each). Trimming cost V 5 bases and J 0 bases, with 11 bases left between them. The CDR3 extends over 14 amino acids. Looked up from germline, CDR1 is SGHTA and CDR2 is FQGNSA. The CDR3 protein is CASSPQGGSYEQYF. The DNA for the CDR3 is TGTGCCAGCAGCCCACAGGGAGGCTCCTACGAGCAGTACTTC.

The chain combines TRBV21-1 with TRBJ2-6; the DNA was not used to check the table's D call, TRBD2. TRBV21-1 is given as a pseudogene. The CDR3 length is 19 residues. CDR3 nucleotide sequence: TGTGCCAGCAGCAATAGGCGCGCGGGCGAGACCTCTGGGGCCAACGTCCTGACTTTC. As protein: CASSNRRAGETSGANVLTF.

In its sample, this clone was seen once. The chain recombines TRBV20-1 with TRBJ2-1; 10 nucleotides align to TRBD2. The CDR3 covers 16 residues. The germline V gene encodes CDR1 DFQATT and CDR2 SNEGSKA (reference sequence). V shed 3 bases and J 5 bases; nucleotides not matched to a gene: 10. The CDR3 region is CSASPAGGPLDNEQFF. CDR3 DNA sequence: TGCAGTGCTAGTCCAGCGGGAGGGCCCCTAGACAATGAGCAGTTCTTC.